This T cell receptor (beta chain) was captured in a study of blood T cell repertoires in COVID-19. The CDR3 covers 15 residues. Germline CDR1 MNHEY, CDR2 SVGAGI. Unmatched junction bases numbered 12, after V lost 7 bases and J lost 4 bases. Sequencing used immunoSEQ multiplex PCR; TCRdb keeps in-frame clones, though not all of them. This table holds more than 100,000 clones, 85% found once. The sequenced material came from peripheral blood. The receptor comes from a man older than 75 with acute or convalescent COVID-19. This chain uses TRBV6-5 with TRBJ1-2; TRBD1 matches at 7 bases. The CDR3 protein is CASNAEGATTYGYTF. The DNA of the CDR3 is TGTGCCAGCAACGCGGAGGGGGCGACGACCTATGGCTACACCTTC.